The T cell receptor (beta chain) under discussion was sequenced for a study of beta chain features in type 1 diabetes. Expressed TCRB transcripts got sequenced, as all isolated RNA was reverse transcribed. Only in-frame clones appear in the TCRdb table, and some are missing; sequencing was by immunoSEQ multiplex PCR. The data show about 900,000 clones, 15% to 20% seen once. This clone was counted between two and nine times. V was clipped by 2 bases and J by 3 bases; unmatched bases: 3. Germline CDR1 and CDR2: SEHNR and FQNEAQ (reference sequence). The CDR3 totals 15 residues. V gene TRBV7-9 combines with J gene TRBJ2-7; 11 nucleotides match TRBD2. The sample consisted of naive CD4+ T cells from blood. This clonotype was sampled from a young woman in good health. Here the CDR3 DNA reads TGTGCCAGCAGCTTACTCGGACTAGCGGGCTACGAGCAGTACTTC. Translation gives CASSLLGLAGYEQYF.